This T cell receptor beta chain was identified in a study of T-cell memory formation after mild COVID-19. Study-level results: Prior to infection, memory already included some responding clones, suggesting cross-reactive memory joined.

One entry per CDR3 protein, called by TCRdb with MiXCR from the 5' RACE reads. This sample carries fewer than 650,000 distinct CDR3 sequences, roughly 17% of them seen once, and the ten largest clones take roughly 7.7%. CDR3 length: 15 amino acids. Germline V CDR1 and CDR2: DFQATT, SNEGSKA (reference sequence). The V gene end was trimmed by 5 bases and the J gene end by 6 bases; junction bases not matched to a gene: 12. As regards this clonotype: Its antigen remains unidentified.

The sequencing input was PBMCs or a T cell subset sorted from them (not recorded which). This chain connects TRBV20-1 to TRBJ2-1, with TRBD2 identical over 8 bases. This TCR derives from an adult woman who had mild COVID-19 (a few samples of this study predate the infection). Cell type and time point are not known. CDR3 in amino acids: CSARPGTRIINEQFF. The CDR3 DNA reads TGCAGTGCTCGACCCGGGACTAGGATCATCAATGAGCAGTTCTTC.